This T cell receptor (beta chain) was identified in a study of cytomegalovirus exposure and HLA in healthy donors. Study-level findings and limits: It was shown in a later analysis that HLA-associated TCR beta chains were more clonally expanded than other, equally common chains. HLA allele associations emerged for about 16,000 TCR beta sequences in a later analysis, at 0.05 false discovery rate.

Concerning this clone itself: Its antigen is unidentified.

The CDR3 loop spans 16 amino acids. In germline, CDR1 is MRHNA, CDR2 SNTAGT. Unmatched junction bases numbered 5, after V lost 0 bases and J lost 4 bases. The PCR had 60 Vbeta and 13 Jbeta primers. Assay used: immunoSEQ multiplex PCR; TCRdb lists only in-frame clones, some missing. The sample has some 130,000 clones; about two thirds are singletons. The clonotype was recovered from a woman aged 60 to 75 in good health and CMV-seropositive. Material for sequencing was PBMCs. The rearrangement links TRBV6-4 to TRBJ2-1; 8 nucleotides agree with TRBD2. CDR3 loop: CASSDSGVAGYNEQFF. The CDR3, as DNA: TGTGCCAGCAGTGACTCCGGAGTAGCGGGGTACAATGAGCAGTTCTTC.